Listed below are T cell receptor beta chains from one sample, sequenced in a study of cytomegalovirus exposure and HLA in healthy donors. Profiled with immunoSEQ multiplex PCR; TCRdb holds only in-frame clones, not every one. The sample consists of some 150,000 clones, roughly 76% of them appearing once. The sequenced material came from PBMCs. The receptors come from a woman in her 30s in good health and CMV-seronegative. The CDR3 runs from the conserved cysteine through the conserved F or W. A D gene is named only where the DNA matches it firmly. The size entry is marked missing in some rows and otherwise reads once, few, many or a size class.

D gene	clone size	V gene	CDR3 length	J gene	CDR3 protein	CDR3 DNA
-	-	TRBV4-2	16	TRBJ2-2	CASSQDRGYNTGELFF	TGTGCCAGCAGCCAAGATAGAGGGTACAACACCGGGGAGCTGTTTTTT
TRBD1	-	TRBV2	18	TRBJ1-6	CASSADRENFFYNSPLHF	TGTGCCAGCAGTGCGGACAGGGAGAATTTTTTCTATAATTCACCCCTCCACTTT
-	-	TRBV6-5	14	TRBJ2-3	CASSSTTRADTQYF	TGTGCCAGCAGTTCCACGACTAGGGCAGATACGCAGTATTTT
-	-	TRBV28	14	TRBJ2-7	CASSLAQLTYEQYF	TGTGCCAGCAGCCTAGCGCAACTGACCTACGAGCAGTACTTC
TRBD1	many	TRBV11-2	13	TRBJ1-1	CASSLAGQGEAFF	TGTGCCAGCAGCTTAGCAGGACAGGGTGAAGCTTTCTTT
TRBD2	-	TRBV19	17	TRBJ2-3	CASSIGRTSGFTDTQYF	TGTGCCAGTAGTATAGGGAGAACTAGCGGCTTCACAGATACGCAGTATTTT
-	-	TRBV5-1	19	TRBJ2-4	CASSQGRGPSFEAKNIQYF	TGCGCCAGCAGCCAAGGTCGAGGTCCGAGTTTCGAGGCCAAAAACATTCAGTACTTC
TRBD1	-	TRBV10-3	14	TRBJ1-2	CAITEQGAFYGYTF	TGTGCCATCACGGAGCAGGGGGCTTTCTATGGCTACACCTTC
-	-	TRBV11-2	18	TRBJ2-2	CASSYPGTSWGNTGELFF	TGTGCCAGCAGCTACCCCGGGACAAGCTGGGGGAACACCGGGGAGCTGTTTTTT
TRBD1	few	TRBV14	14	TRBJ1-1	CASSRGQGRTEAFF	TGTGCCAGCAGTAGGGGGCAGGGCCGGACTGAAGCTTTCTTT
TRBD2	-	TRBV2	16	TRBJ2-3	CASSEGGGRSTDTQYF	TGTGCCAGCAGTGAAGGAGGCGGGAGGTCCACAGATACGCAGTATTTT
TRBD2	-	TRBV18	16	TRBJ2-3	CASSRGTSGRIDTQYF	TGTGCCAGCTCACGAGGGACTAGCGGGCGAATCGATACGCAGTATTTT
-	-	TRBV18	16	TRBJ2-2	CASSPVHTANTGELFF	TGTGCCAGCTCACCAGTACATACAGCGAACACCGGGGAGCTGTTTTTT
-	-	TRBV10-3	14	TRBJ2-7	CAISDPGSFHEQYF	TGTGCCATCAGTGACCCGGGATCGTTCCACGAGCAGTACTTC
-	-	TRBV5-1	15	TRBJ2-1	CASSLRGSSYNEQFF	TGCGCCAGCAGCTTAAGGGGTAGCTCCTACAATGAGCAGTTCTTC
-	-	TRBV2	11	TRBJ2-7	CASSYRRGGLF	TGTGCCAGCAGTTACCGGAGGGGTGGTCTATTC
TRBD2	-	TRBV19	14	TRBJ2-4	CASSILAGIDIQYF	TGTGCCAGTAGTATTCTAGCGGGAATCGACATTCAGTACTTC
-	-	TRBV7-2	13	TRBJ1-1	CASSPGLITEAFF	TGTGCCAGCAGCCCAGGATTGATCACTGAAGCTTTCTTT
-	-	TRBV10-3	13	TRBJ1-4	CAIRGGTHEKLFF	TGTGCCATCAGGGGAGGGACCCATGAAAAACTGTTTTTT
-	-	TRBV29-1	12	TRBJ2-1	CSVRLGPNEQFF	TGCAGCGTCCGACTGGGGCCCAATGAGCAGTTCTTC
TRBD2	-	TRBV29-1	13	TRBJ2-7	CSVRLAGGYEQYF	TGCAGCGTCCGACTAGCGGGAGGGTACGAGCAGTACTTC
-	-	TRBV7-9	14	TRBJ2-7	CASSQVGNSYEQYF	TGTGCCAGCAGCCAGGTCGGGAACTCCTACGAGCAGTACTTC
-	-	TRBV10-1	12	TRBJ2-7	CASSDGPYEQYF	TGCGCCAGCAGTGATGGGCCCTACGAGCAGTACTTC
-	-	TRBV21-1	15	TRBJ2-5	CASRVGGTRFETQYF	TGTGCCAGCAGGGTGGGGGGGACTCGGTTTGAGACCCAGTACTTC
TRBD1	few	TRBV6-6	14	TRBJ1-2	CASSSQGAAAGYTF	TGTGCCAGCAGTTCACAGGGGGCGGCTGCTGGCTACACCTTC
-	few	TRBV7-8	14	TRBJ1-1	CASSARGRTTEAFF	TGTGCCAGCAGCGCGCGGGGGCGTACCACTGAAGCTTTCTTT
-	-	TRBV15	12	TRBJ2-7	CATSFDRYEQYF	TGTGCCACCAGCTTTGACAGGTACGAGCAGTACTTC
TRBD2	-	TRBV2	14	TRBJ2-2	CASRGGGYTGELFF	TGTGCCAGCAGGGGCGGGGGTTACACCGGGGAGCTGTTTTTT
TRBD1	-	TRBV7-9	15	TRBJ1-6	CASSLEGASDSPLHF	TGTGCCAGCAGCTTAGAGGGGGCGAGTGATTCACCCCTCCACTTT
TRBD1	-	TRBV23-1	16	TRBJ1-5	CASSQDRAISNQPQHF	TGCGCCAGCAGTCAGGACAGGGCAATTAGCAATCAGCCCCAGCATTTT
-	-	TRBV18	14	TRBJ1-1	CASSPNGGDTEAFF	TGTGCCAGCTCACCAAACGGGGGGGACACTGAAGCTTTCTTT
-	-	TRBV11-2	13	TRBJ1-1	CASSLTRGTEAFF	TGTGCCAGCAGCTTAACCCGAGGCACTGAAGCTTTCTTT
-	-	TRBV7-2	16	TRBJ1-2	CASAPLPGHLRGGYTF	TGTGCCAGCGCCCCTCTCCCGGGACACCTTCGTGGTGGCTACACCTTC
TRBD1	-	TRBV19	14	TRBJ1-5	CASIETGMNQPQHF	TGTGCCAGCATTGAGACAGGGATGAATCAGCCCCAGCATTTT
-	-	TRBV28	20	TRBJ2-1	CASSFSTPKDYQKHRNEQFF	TGTGCCAGCAGTTTCTCTACCCCCAAGGACTACCAAAAGCACCGCAATGAGCAGTTCTTC
TRBD1	-	TRBV2	14	TRBJ2-5	CASSLDRAQETQYF	TGTGCCAGCAGTTTGGACAGGGCCCAAGAGACCCAGTACTTC
-	once	TRBV5-6	15	TRBJ2-7	CASSLGSTAFYEQYF	TGTGCCAGCAGCCTTGGGTCGACAGCGTTCTACGAGCAGTACTTC
-	-	TRBV30	15	TRBJ1-3	CAWSGVEGSGNTIYF	TGTGCCTGGAGTGGGGTGGAGGGCTCTGGAAACACCATATATTTT
-	few	TRBV2	13	TRBJ1-1	CASSGALNTEAFF	TGTGCCAGCAGTGGGGCACTGAACACTGAAGCTTTCTTT
TRBD2	once	TRBV10-1	16	TRBJ2-3	CASSAGLAGQADTQYF	TGCGCCAGCAGTGCGGGACTAGCGGGGCAGGCAGATACGCAGTATTTT
-	-	TRBV11-2	13	TRBJ1-1	CASSQLSNTEAFF	TGTGCCAGCAGCCAACTCTCGAACACTGAAGCTTTCTTT
TRBD2	-	TRBV28	12	TRBJ2-7	CASKGGLYEQYF	TGTGCCAGCAAGGGAGGGCTATACGAGCAGTACTTC